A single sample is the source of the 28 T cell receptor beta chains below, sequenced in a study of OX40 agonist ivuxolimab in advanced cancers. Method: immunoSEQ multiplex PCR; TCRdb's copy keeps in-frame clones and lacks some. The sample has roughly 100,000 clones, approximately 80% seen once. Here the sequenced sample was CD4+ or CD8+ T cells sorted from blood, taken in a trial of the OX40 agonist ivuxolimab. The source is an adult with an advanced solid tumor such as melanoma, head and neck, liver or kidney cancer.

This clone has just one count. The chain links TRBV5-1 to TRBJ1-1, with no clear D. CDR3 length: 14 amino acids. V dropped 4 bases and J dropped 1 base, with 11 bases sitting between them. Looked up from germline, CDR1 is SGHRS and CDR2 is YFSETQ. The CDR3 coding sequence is TGCGCCAGCAGCAAGTCGACAACGAACACTGAAGCTTTCTTT. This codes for CASSKSTTNTEAFF.

The CDR3 sequence: CASSFTGVMNTEAFF. The CDR3 DNA reads as TGTGCCAGCAGTTTCACAGGGGTAATGAACACTGAAGCTTTCTTT. The chain combines TRBV11-1 with TRBJ1-1; 7 nucleotides line up with TRBD1. The CDR3 sequence is 15 residues long. Germline V CDR1 and CDR2: SGHAT, FQDESV (reference sequence). V was clipped by 6 bases and J by 0 bases; unmatched bases: 7.

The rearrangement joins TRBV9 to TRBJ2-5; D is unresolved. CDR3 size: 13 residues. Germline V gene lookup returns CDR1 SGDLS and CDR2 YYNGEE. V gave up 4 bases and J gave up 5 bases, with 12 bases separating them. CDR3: CASSPRPAETQYF. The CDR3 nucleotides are TGTGCCAGCAGCCCCCGGCCGGCGGAGACCCAGTACTTC. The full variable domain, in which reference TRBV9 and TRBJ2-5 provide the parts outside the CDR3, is DSGVTQTPKHLITATGQRVTLRCSPRSGDLSVYWYQQSLDQGLQFLIQYYNGEERAKGNILERFSAQQFPDLHSELNLSSLELGDSALYFCASSPRPAETQYFGPGTRLLVL.

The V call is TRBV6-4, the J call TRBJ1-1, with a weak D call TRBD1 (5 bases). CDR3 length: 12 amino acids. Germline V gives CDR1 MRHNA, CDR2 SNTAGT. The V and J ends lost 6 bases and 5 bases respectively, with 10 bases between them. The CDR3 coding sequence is TGTGCCAGCAGCCTCAGGGAGACTGAAGCTTTCTTT. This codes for CASSLRETEAFF.

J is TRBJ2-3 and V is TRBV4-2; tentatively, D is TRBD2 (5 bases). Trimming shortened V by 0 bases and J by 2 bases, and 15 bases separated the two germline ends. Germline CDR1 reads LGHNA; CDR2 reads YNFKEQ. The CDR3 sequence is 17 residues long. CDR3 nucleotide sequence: TGTGCCAGCAGCCAAGATCGGGTCGGGGAGACCACAGATACGCAGTATTTT. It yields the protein CASSQDRVGETTDTQYF.

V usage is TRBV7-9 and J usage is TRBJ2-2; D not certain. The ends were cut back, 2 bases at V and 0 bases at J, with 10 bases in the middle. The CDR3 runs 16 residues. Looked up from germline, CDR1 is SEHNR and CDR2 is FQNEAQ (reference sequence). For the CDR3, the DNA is TGTGCCAGCAGCTTACCAGGCGCTTCGAACACCGGGGAGCTGTTTTTT. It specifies CASSLPGASNTGELFF.

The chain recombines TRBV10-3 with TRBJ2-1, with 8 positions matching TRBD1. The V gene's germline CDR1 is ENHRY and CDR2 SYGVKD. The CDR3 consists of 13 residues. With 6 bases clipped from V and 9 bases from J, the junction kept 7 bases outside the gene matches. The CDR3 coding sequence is TGTGCCATCAGCGACAGGGGCGAGGGTGAGCAGTTCTTC. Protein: CAISDRGEGEQFF.

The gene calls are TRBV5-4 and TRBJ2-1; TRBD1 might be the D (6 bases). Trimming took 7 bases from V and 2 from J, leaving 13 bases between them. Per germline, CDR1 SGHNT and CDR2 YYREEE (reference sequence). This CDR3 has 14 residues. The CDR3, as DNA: TGTGCCAGCGCCACAGGGAACACCTACAATGAGCAGTTCTTC. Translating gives CASATGNTYNEQFF.

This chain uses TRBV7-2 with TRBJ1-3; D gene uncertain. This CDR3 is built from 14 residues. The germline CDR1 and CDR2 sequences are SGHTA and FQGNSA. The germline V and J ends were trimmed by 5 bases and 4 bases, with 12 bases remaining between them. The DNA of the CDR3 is TGTGCCAGCAGCCCCGGATCAGCCGGAAACACCATATATTTT. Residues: CASSPGSAGNTIYF.

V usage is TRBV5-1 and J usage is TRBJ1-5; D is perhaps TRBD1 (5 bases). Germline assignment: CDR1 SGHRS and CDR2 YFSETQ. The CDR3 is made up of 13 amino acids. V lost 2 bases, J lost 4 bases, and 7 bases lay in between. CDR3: CASSLGVNQPQHF. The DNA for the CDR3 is TGCGCCAGCAGCTTAGGGGTAAATCAGCCCCAGCATTTT.

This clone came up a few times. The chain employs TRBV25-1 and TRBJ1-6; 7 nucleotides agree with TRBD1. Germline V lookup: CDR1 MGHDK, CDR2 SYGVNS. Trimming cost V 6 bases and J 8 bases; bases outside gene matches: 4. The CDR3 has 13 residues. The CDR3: CASRRGTDSPLHF. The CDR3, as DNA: TGTGCCAGCAGGCGGGGGACAGATTCACCCCTCCACTTT.

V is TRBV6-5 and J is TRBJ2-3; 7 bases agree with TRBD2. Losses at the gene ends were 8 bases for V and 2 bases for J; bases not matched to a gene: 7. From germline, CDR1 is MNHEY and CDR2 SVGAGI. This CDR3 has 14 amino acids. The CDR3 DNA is TGTGCCAGCCGAATGACTAGCTCCACAGATACGCAGTATTTT. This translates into CASRMTSSTDTQYF.

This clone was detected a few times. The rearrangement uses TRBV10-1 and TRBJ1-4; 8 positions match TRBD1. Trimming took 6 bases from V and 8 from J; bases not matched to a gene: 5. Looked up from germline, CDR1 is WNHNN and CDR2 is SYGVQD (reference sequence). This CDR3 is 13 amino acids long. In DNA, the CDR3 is TGCGCCAGCAGGGACAGGGCGGGCGAAAAACTGTTTTTT. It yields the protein CASRDRAGEKLFF.

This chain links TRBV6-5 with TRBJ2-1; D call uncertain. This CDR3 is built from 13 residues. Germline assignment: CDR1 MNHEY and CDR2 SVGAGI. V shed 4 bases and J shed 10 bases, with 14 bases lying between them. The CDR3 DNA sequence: TGTGCCAGCAGTTCTCTTACTGCTGGGGAGCAGTTCTTC. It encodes CASSSLTAGEQFF.

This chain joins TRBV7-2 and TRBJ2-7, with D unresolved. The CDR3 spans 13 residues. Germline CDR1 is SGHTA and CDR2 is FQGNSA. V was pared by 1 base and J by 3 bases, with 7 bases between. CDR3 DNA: TGTGCCAGCAGCTTAGTGTCCAACTACGAGCAGTACTTC. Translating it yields CASSLVSNYEQYF. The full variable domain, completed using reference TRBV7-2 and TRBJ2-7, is GAGVSQSPSNKVTEKGKDVELRCDPISGHTALYWYRQSLGQGLEFLIYFQGNSAPDKSGLPSDRFSAERTGGSVSTLTIQRTQQEDSAVYLCASSLVSNYEQYFGPGTRLTVT.

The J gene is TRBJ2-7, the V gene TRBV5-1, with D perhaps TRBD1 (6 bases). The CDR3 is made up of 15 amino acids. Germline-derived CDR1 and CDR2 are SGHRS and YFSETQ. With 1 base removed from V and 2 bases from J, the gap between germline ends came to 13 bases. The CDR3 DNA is TGCGCCAGCAGCTTGTCTTCCGGGACAACCTACGAGCAGTACTTC. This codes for CASSLSSGTTYEQYF.

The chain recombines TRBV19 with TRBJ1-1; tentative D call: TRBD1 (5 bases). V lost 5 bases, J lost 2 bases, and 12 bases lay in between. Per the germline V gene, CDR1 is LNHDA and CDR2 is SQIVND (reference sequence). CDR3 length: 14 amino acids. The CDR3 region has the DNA TGTGCCAGTAGTCCTCGGGGCCTCAACACTGAAGCTTTCTTT. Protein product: CASSPRGLNTEAFF.

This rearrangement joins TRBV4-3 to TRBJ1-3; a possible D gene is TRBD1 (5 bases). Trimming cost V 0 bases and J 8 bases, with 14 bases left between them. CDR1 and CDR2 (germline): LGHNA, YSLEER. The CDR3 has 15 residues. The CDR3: CASSQDGRREDTIYF. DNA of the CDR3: TGCGCCAGCAGCCAAGATGGTCGCAGGGAGGACACCATATATTTT.

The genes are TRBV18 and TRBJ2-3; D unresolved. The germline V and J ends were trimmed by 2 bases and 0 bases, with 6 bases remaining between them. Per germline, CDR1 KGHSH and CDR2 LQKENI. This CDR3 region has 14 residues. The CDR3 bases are TGTGCCAGCTCACCATTGCGTAGCACAGATACGCAGTATTTT. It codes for CASSPLRSTDTQYF.

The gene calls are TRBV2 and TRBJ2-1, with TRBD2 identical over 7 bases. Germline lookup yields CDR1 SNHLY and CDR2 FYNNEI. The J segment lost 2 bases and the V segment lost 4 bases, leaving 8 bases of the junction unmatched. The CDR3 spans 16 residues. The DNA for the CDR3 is TGTGCCAGCAGTGCTCCCGGCCTAGCGGCCTACAATGAGCAGTTCTTC. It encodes CASSAPGLAAYNEQFF. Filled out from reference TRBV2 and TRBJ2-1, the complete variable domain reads EPEVTQTPSHQVTQMGQEVILRCVPISNHLYFYWYRQILGQKVEFLVSFYNNEISEKSEIFDDQFSVERPDGSNFTLKIRSTKLEDSAMYFCASSAPGLAAYNEQFFGPGTRLTVL.

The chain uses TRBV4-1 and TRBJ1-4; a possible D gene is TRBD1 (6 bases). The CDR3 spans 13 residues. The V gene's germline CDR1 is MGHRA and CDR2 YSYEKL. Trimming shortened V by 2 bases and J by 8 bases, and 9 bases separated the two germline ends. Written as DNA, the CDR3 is TGCGCCAGCAGCCAACCTGGGGGCGAAAAACTGTTTTTT. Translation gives CASSQPGGEKLFF.

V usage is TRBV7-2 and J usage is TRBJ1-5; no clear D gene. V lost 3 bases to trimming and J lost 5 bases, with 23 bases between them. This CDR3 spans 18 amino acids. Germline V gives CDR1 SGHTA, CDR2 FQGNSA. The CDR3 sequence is CASSFGPAGRDTDQPQHF. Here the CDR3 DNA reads TGTGCCAGCAGCTTCGGCCCCGCAGGAAGGGATACGGATCAGCCCCAGCATTTT.

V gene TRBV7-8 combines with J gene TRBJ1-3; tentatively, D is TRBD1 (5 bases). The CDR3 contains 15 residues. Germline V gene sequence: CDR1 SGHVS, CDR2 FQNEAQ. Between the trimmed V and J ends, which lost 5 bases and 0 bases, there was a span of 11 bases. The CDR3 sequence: CASSRDESSGNTIYF. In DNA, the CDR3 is TGTGCCAGCAGCAGGGACGAAAGCTCTGGAAACACCATATATTTT.

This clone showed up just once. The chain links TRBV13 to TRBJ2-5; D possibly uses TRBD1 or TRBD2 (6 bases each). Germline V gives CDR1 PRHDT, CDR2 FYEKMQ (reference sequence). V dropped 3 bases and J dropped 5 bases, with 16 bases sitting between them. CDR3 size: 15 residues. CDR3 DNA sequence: TGTGCCAGCAGCTTGGGGGCAGGGAGGACGGAGACCCAGTACTTC. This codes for CASSLGAGRTETQYF.

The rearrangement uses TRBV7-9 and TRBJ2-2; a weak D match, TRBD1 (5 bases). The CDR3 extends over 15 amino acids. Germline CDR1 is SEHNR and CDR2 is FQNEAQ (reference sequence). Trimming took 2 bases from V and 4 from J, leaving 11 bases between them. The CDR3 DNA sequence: TGTGCCAGCAGCTTATATGCACAGGTCACCGGGGAGCTGTTTTTT. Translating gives CASSLYAQVTGELFF.

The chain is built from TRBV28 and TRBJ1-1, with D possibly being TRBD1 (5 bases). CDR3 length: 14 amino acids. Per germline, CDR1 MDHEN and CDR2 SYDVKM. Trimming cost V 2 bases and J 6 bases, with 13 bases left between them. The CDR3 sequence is CASSLRVGTSEAFF. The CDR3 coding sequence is TGTGCCAGCAGTTTACGGGTAGGGACGTCTGAAGCTTTCTTT. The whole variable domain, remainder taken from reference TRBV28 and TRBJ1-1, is DVKVTQSSRYLVKRTGEKVFLECVQDMDHENMFWYRQDPGLGLRLIYFSYDVKMKEKGDIPEGYSVSREKKERFSLILESASTNQTSMYLCASSLRVGTSEAFFGQGTRLTVV.

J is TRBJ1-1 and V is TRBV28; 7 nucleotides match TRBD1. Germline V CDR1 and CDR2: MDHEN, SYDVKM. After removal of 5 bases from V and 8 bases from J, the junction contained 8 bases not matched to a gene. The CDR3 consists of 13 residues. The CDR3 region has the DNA TGTGCCAGCAGTCGACAGGGACGGGTGGAAGCTTTCTTT. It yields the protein CASSRQGRVEAFF.

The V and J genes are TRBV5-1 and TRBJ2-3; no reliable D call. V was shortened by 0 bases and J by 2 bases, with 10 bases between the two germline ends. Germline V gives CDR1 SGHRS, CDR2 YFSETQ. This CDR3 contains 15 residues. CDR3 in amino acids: CASSLATKDTDTQYF. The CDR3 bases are TGCGCCAGCAGCTTGGCCACCAAGGACACAGATACGCAGTATTTT.